These 6 T cell receptor beta chains were all obtained from the same sample, sequenced in a study of blood T cell repertoires in COVID-19. Clones were read by immunoSEQ multiplex PCR, and TCRdb kept only the in-frame ones, dropping some. The table has 130,000 to 150,000 clones, around 85% seen once. Material: PBMCs or T cells enriched from blood (not recorded which). These receptor sequences come from a woman in her forties who had recovered from COVID-19.

The chain links TRBV10-2 to TRBJ1-4, with TRBD1 as a possible D gene (5 bases). CDR3 length: 16 residues. The V gene's germline CDR1 is WSHSY and CDR2 SAAADI. Trimming took 0 bases from V and 8 from J, leaving 16 bases between them. The CDR3 region has the DNA TGCGCCAGCAGTGAGTCTCGATACGGGGGTCGAGAAAAACTGTTTTTT. This encodes CASSESRYGGREKLFF.

The rearrangement links TRBV10-3 to TRBJ1-2, with 7 bases matching TRBD1. The V and J ends lost 4 bases and 8 bases, in that order; junction bases with no gene match: 7. Germline CDR1 ENHRY, CDR2 SYGVKD. This CDR3 spans 13 amino acids. The CDR3 loop reads CAISADRVEGYTF. CDR3 nucleotide sequence: TGTGCCATCAGTGCCGACAGGGTGGAGGGCTACACCTTC.

J is TRBJ2-2 and V is TRBV5-6, with TRBD2 matching over 10 bases. V gave up 5 bases and J gave up 5 bases; unmatched junction bases: 6. The CDR3 has 15 residues. Germline CDR1 and CDR2: SGHDT and YYEEEE. CDR3 loop: CASSLPLAGTGELFF. As DNA, the CDR3 is TGTGCCAGCAGTCTCCCACTAGCGGGAACCGGGGAGCTGTTTTTT. Full variable domain (outside the CDR3, taken from reference TRBV5-6 and TRBJ2-2): DAGVTQSPTHLIKTRGQQVTLRCSPKSGHDTVSWYQQALGQGPQFIFQYYEEEERQRGNFPDRFSGHQFPNYSSELNVNALLLGDSALYLCASSLPLAGTGELFFGEGSRLTVL.

The chain couples TRBV11-3 to TRBJ2-7; tentatively, D is TRBD1 (6 bases). The CDR3 has 12 amino acids. Trimming took off 3 bases at V and 4 bases at J, with 7 bases between the two ends. Looked up from germline, CDR1 is SGHNT and CDR2 is YENEEA. CDR3 DNA sequence: TGTGCCAGCAGCTTGACAGGATACGAGCAGTACTTC. It yields the protein CASSLTGYEQYF.

V is TRBV7-9 and J is TRBJ2-7; 7 bases fit TRBD1. Unmatched junction bases numbered 7, after V lost 5 bases and J lost 0 bases. The germline V gene encodes CDR1 SEHNR and CDR2 FQNEAQ (reference sequence). The CDR3 spans 15 residues. In DNA, the CDR3 is TGTGCCAGCAGCATAAACCGGGACAGCTCCTACGAGCAGTACTTC. Its protein is CASSINRDSSYEQYF.

The J gene is TRBJ1-5, the V gene TRBV10-3; 9 bases are shared with TRBD1. CDR1 and CDR2 (germline): ENHRY, SYGVKD. The CDR3 contains 18 residues. V was pared by 0 bases and J by 9 bases, with 15 bases of the junction left unmatched. The CDR3 here is CAISESATGGSESWPQHF. CDR3 DNA sequence: TGTGCCATCAGTGAGTCAGCAACAGGGGGCTCGGAAAGCTGGCCCCAGCATTTT.